This T cell receptor (beta chain) appears in the sequencing data of a study of blood T cells in healthy people across ages. The CDR3 has 14 amino acids. Germline CDR1 SGHKS, CDR2 YYEKEE (reference sequence). The V segment lost 5 bases and the J segment 9 bases; nucleotides outside the gene matches: 6. Using a J-beta primer mix together with a sample-barcoded 5' primer, a second PCR was run for roughly 7 to 11 cycles. TCRdb used MiXCR to reprocess the 5' RACE reads, holding one entry per CDR3 protein. Counted here are around 500,000 distinct CDR3 sequences, about 27% occurring once; the ten biggest clones make up about 3.3%. This same sample was also taken into another study, of T cells of mothers and their children.

The TCR comes from a boy between 2 and 15 years old in good health. The sample taken for sequencing was blood. The rearrangement joins TRBV5-5 to TRBJ2-4, with 12 bases aligning to TRBD1. The CDR3 spells CASSPGTGGVIQYF. CDR3 in DNA: TGTGCCAGCAGTCCTGGGACAGGGGGCGTCATTCAGTACTTC.